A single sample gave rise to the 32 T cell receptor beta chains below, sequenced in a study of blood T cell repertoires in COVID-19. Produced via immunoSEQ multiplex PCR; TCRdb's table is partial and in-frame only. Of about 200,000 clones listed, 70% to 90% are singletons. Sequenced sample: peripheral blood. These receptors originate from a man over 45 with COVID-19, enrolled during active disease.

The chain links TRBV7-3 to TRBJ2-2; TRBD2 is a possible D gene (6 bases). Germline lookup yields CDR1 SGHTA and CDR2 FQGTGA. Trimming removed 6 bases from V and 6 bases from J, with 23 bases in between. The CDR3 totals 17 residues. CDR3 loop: CASRFTRTISRSGELFF. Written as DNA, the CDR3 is TGTGCCAGCAGGTTTACTCGGACTATAAGTCGTTCCGGGGAGCTGTTTTTT.

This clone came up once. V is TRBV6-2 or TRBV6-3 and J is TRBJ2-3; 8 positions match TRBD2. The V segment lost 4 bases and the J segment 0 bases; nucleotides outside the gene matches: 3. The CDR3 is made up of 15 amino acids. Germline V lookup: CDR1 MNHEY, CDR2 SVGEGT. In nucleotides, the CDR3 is TGTGCCAGCAGTTCACTAGCGGCAAGCACAGATACGCAGTATTTT. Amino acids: CASSSLAASTDTQYF.

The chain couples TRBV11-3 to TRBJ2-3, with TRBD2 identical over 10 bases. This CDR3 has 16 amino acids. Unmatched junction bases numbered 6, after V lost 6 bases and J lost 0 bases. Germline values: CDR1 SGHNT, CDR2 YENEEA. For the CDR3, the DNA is TGTGCCAGCAGTCGCGGACTAGCGGTTAGCACAGATACGCAGTATTTT. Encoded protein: CASSRGLAVSTDTQYF.

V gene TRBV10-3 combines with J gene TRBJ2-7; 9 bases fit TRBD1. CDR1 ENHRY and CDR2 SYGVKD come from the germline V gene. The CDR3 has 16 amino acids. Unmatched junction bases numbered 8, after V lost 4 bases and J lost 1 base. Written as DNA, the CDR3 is TGTGCCATCAGTGGGACAGGACAGGGGACATCCTACGAGCAGTACTTC. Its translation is CAISGTGQGTSYEQYF.

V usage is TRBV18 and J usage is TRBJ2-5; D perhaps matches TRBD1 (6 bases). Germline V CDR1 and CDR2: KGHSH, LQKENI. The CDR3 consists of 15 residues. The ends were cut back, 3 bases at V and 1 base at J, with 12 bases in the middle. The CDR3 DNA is TGTGCCAGCTCACCTACCACAGGGCTCCAAGAGACCCAGTACTTC. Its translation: CASSPTTGLQETQYF.

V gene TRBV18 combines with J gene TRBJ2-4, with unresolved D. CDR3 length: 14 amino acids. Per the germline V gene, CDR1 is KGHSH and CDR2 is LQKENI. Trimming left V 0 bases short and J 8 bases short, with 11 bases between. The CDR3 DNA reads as TGTGCCAGCTCACCACCGTCCCTGAGTGACATTCAGTACTTC. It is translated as CASSPPSLSDIQYF.

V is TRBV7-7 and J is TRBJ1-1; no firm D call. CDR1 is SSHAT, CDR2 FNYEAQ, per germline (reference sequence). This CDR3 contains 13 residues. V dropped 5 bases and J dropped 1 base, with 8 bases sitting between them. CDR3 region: CASSLRANTEAFF. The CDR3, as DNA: TGTGCCAGCAGCCTGAGGGCGAACACTGAAGCTTTCTTT.

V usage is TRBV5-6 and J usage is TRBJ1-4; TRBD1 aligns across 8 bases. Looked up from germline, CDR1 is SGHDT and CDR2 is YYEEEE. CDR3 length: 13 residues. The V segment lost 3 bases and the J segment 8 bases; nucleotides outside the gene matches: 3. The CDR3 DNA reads TGTGCCAGCAGCTGGACAGGGAAAGAAAAACTGTTTTTT. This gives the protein CASSWTGKEKLFF.

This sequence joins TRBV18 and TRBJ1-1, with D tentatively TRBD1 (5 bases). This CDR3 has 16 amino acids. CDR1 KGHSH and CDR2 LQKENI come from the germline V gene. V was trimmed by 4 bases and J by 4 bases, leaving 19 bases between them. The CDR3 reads CASSLQEGNLGTEAFF. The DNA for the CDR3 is TGTGCCAGCTCACTTCAGGAGGGGAATCTCGGCACTGAAGCTTTCTTT.

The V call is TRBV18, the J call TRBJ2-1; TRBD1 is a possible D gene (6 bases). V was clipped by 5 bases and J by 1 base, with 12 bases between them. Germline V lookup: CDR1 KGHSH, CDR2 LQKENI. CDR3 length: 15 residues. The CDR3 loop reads CASSSGQRSYNEQFF. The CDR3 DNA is TGTGCCAGCTCATCAGGACAGCGATCCTACAATGAGCAGTTCTTC.

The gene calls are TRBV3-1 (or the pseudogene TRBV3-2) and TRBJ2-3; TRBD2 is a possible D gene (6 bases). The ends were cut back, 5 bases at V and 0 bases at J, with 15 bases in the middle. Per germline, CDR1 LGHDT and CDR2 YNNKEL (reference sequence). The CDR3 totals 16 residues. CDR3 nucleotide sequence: TGTGCCAGCAGCAGAAGGGGCGGGGCGAGCACAGATACGCAGTATTTT. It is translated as CASSRRGGASTDTQYF.

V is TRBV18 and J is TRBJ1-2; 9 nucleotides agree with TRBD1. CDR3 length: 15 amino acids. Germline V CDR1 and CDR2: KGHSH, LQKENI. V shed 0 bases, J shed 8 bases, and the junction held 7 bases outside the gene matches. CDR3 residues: CASSPPSTGGRGYTF. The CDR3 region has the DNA TGTGCCAGCTCACCACCGAGTACAGGGGGCAGAGGCTACACCTTC.

The CDR3 coding sequence is TGTGCCAGCAGCGAGACAGGGGGAAAGTACAATGAGCAGTTCTTC. Translating gives CASSETGGKYNEQFF. The rearrangement joins TRBV5-6 to TRBJ2-1, with 9 bases fitting TRBD1. CDR3 length: 15 residues. V was pared by 4 bases and J by 4 bases, with 6 bases of the junction left unmatched. Looked up from germline, CDR1 is SGHDT and CDR2 is YYEEEE. The entire variable domain, with the rest obtained from reference TRBV5-6 and TRBJ2-1, is as follows: DAGVTQSPTHLIKTRGQQVTLRCSPKSGHDTVSWYQQALGQGPQFIFQYYEEEERQRGNFPDRFSGHQFPNYSSELNVNALLLGDSALYLCASSETGGKYNEQFFGPGTRLTVL.

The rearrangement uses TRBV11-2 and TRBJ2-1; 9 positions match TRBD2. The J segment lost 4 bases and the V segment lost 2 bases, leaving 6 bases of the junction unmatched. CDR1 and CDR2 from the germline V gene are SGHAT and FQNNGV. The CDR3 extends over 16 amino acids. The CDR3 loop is CASSLRLAGIYNEQFF. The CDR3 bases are TGTGCCAGCAGCTTACGTCTAGCGGGGATTTACAATGAGCAGTTCTTC.

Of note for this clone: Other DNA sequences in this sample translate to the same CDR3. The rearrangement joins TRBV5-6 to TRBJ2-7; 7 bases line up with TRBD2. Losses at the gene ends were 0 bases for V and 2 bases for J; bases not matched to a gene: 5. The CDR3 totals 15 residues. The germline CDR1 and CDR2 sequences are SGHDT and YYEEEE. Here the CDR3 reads CASSLGAGDTYEQYF. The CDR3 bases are TGTGCCAGCAGCTTGGGGGCGGGAGATACCTACGAGCAGTACTTC.

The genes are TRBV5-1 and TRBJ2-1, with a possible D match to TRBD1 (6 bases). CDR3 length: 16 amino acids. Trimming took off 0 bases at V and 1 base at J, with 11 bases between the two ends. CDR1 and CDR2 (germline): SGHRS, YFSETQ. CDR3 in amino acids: CASSLVGRGSYNEQFF. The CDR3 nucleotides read TGCGCCAGCAGCTTGGTAGGCAGGGGATCCTACAATGAGCAGTTCTTC.

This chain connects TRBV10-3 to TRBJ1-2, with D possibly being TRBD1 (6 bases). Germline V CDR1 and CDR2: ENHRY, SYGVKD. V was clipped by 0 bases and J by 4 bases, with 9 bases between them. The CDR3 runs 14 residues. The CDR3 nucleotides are TGTGCCATCAGTGAGTCGCAACAGGGCTATGGCTACACCTTC. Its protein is CAISESQQGYGYTF.

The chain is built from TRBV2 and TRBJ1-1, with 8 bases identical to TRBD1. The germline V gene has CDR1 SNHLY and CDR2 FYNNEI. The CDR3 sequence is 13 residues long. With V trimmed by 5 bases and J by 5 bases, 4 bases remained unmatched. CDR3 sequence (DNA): TGTGCCAGCAGTTTACAGGGGGGTACTGAAGCTTTCTTT. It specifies CASSLQGGTEAFF.

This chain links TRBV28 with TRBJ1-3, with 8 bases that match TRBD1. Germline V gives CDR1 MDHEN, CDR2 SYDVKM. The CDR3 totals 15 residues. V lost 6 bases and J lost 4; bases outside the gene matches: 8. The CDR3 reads CASSLGQDSGNTIYF. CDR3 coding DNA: TGTGCCAGCAGCTTGGGACAGGATTCCGGAAACACCATATATTTT.

Here the CDR3 reads CASTPPLRAGGYNEQFF. CDR3 nucleotide sequence: TGTGCCAGCACCCCCCCCCTTCGAGCGGGAGGGTACAATGAGCAGTTCTTC. V and J are TRBV7-8 and TRBJ2-1; 10 bases match TRBD2. The CDR3 length is 17 residues. Germline loops: CDR1 SGHVS, CDR2 FQNEAQ. The V and J ends lost 7 bases and 4 bases, in that order; junction bases with no gene match: 13.

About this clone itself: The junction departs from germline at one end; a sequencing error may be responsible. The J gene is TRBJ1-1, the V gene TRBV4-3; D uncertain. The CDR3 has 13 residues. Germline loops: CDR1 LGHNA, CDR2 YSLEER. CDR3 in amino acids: CASSQLMNAEAFF. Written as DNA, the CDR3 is TGCGCCAGCAGCCAACTAATGAACGCTGAAGCTTTCTTT.

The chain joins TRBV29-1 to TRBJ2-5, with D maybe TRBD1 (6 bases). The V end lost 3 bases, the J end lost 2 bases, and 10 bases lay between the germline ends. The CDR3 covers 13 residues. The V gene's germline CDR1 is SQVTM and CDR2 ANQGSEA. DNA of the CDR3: TGCAGCGTTGATCTAACAGGGCAAGAGACCCAGTACTTC. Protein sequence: CSVDLTGQETQYF.

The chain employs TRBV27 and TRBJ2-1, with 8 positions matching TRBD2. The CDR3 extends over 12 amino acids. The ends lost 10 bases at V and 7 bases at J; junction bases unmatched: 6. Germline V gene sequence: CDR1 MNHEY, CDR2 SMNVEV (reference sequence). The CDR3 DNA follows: TGTGCCACTGGCGGGGGGCGTAATGAGCAGTTCTTC. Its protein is CATGGGRNEQFF.

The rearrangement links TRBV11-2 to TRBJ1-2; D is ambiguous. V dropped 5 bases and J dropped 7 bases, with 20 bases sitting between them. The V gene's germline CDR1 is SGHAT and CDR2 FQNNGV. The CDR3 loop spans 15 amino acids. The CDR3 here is CASSPSPELTGGYTF. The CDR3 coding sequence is TGTGCCAGCAGCCCTAGCCCAGAACTAACTGGTGGCTACACCTTC.

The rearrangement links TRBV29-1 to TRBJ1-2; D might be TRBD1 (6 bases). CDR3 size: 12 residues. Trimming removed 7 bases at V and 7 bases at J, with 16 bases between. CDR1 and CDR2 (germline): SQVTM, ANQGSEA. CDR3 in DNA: TGCAGCGCCGAGGGGGGGCGGAGTGGCTACACCTTC. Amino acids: CSAEGGRSGYTF.

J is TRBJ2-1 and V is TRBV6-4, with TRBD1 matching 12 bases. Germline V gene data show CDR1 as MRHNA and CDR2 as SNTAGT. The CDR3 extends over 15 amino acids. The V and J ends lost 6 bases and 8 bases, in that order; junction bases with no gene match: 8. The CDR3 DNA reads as TGTGCCAGCAGACCGGGACAGGGGGCGCGCGATGAGCAGTTCTTC. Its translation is CASRPGQGARDEQFF.

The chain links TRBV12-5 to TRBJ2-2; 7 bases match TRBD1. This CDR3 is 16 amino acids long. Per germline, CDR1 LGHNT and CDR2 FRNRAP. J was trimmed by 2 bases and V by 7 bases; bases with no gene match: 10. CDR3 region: CASASTGQQNTGELFF. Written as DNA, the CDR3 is TGTGCTAGTGCCTCCACGGGACAGCAAAACACCGGGGAGCTGTTTTTT. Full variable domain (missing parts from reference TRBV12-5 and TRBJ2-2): DARVTQTPRHKVTEMGQEVTMRCQPILGHNTVFWYRQTMMQGLELLAYFRNRAPLDDSGMPKDRFSAEMPDATLATLKIQPSEPRDSAVYFCASASTGQQNTGELFFGEGSRLTVL.

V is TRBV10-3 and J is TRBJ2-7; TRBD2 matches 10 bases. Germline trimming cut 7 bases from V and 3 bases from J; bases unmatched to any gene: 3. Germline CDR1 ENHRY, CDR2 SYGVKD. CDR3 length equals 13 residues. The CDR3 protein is CAITPSGGYEQYF. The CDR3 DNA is TGTGCCATCACCCCTAGCGGGGGCTACGAGCAGTACTTC.

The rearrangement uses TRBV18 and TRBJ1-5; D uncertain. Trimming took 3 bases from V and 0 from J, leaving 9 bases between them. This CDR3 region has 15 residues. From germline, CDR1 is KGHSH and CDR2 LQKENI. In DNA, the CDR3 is TGTGCCAGCTCACCTCTCGGGAATAGCAATCAGCCCCAGCATTTT. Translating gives CASSPLGNSNQPQHF. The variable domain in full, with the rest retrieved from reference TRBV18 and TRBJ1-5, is NAGVMQNPRHLVRRRGQEARLRCSPMKGHSHVYWYRQLPEEGLKFMVYLQKENIIDESGMPKERFSAEFPKEGPSILRIQQVVRGDSAAYFCASSPLGNSNQPQHFGDGTRLSIL.

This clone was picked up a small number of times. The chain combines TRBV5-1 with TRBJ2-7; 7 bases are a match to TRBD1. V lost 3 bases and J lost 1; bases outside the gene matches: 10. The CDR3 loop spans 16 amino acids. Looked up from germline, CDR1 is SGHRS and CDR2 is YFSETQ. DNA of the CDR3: TGCGCCAGCAGCTCGGGCCGACAGGGCACTTCCTACGAGCAGTACTTC. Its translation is CASSSGRQGTSYEQYF. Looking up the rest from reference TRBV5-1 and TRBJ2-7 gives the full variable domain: KAGVTQTPRYLIKTRGQQVTLSCSPISGHRSVSWYQQTPGQGLQFLFEYFSETQRNKGNFPGRFSGRQFSNSRSEMNVSTLELGDSALYLCASSSGRQGTSYEQYFGPGTRLTVT.

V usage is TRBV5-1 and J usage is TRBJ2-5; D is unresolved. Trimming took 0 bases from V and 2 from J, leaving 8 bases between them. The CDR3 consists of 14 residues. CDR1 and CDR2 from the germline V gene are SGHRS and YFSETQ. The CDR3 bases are TGCGCCAGCAGCTTGGGACTCCCACAAGAGACCCAGTACTTC. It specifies CASSLGLPQETQYF.

The CDR3 DNA reads as TGTGCCACCAGCCGGGACAGGGTGGCAGATACGCAGTATTTT. This codes for CATSRDRVADTQYF. The chain is built from TRBV24-1 and TRBJ2-3, with 9 bases aligning to TRBD1. The germline CDR1 and CDR2 sequences are KGHDR and SFDVKD. V lost 7 bases, J lost 4 bases, and 5 bases stayed unmatched. This CDR3 contains 14 residues.